The 3 T cell receptor beta chains in this list originate from one sample, sequenced in a study of vaccination and CD4 T cells after COVID-19. Sequenced with the Oncomine TCR Beta short-read assay was DNA taken from cultured CD4+ T cells. TCRdb called the PCR reads again in MiXCR, with one record for every CDR3 protein. The sample contains 9,500 to 15,000 distinct CDR3 sequences, 58% of which appear only once. These receptors' antigens are unknown. Treatment specified: roughly ten-day PBMC culture with coronavirus spike peptide pools or control peptides (ViraFEST assay). Sequencing input: CD4+ T cells from blood, cultured in vitro. The receptor source for this set is a human donor who had recovered from COVID-19.

The genes are TRBV12-3 or TRBV12-4 and TRBJ1-2; 7 bases map to TRBD1. The CDR3 length is 14 residues. Germline trimming cut 7 bases from V and 4 bases from J; bases unmatched to any gene: 9. The CDR3 coding sequence is TGTGCCAGCACCCGAGAGGACAGGTCCTATGGCTACACCTTC. Amino acids: CASTREDRSYGYTF.

This chain uses TRBV11-3 with TRBJ2-5; 9 bases agree with TRBD1. This CDR3 has 15 amino acids. V dropped 5 bases and J dropped 5; count of bases not matched to a gene: 9. Per the germline V gene, CDR1 is SGHNT and CDR2 is YENEEA. CDR3: CASSPWTGERETQYF. The CDR3 coding sequence is TGTGCCAGCAGCCCCTGGACAGGGGAGAGGGAGACCCAGTACTTC.

The chain employs TRBV19 and TRBJ1-3, with D unclear. The CDR3 totals 14 residues. The V and J ends lost 8 bases and 0 bases respectively, with 11 bases between them. Germline loops: CDR1 LNHDA, CDR2 SQIVND (reference sequence). The CDR3, as DNA: TGTGCCAGTCAGGACGGGAGCTCTGGAAACACCATATATTTT. It is translated as CASQDGSSGNTIYF.